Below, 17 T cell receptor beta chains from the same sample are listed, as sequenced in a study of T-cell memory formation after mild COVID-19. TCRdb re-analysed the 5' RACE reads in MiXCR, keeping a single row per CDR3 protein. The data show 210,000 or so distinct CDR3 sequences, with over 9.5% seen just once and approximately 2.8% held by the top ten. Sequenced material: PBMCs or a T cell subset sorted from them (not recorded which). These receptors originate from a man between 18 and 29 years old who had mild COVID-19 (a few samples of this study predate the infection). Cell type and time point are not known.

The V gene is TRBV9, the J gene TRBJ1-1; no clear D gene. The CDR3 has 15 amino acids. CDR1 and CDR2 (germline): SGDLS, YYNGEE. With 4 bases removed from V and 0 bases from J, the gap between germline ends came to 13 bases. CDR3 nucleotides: TGTGCCAGCAGCACCTTTTCAACACTGAACACTGAAGCTTTCTTT. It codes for CASSTFSTLNTEAFF.

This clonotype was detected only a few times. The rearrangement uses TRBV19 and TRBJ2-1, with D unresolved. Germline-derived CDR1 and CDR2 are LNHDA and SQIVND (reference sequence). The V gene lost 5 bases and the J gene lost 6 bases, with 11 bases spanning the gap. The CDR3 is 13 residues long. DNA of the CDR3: TGTGCCAGTAGTGACCGCTGGGGCAATGAGCAGTTCTTC. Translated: CASSDRWGNEQFF.

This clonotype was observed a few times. The CDR3 loop reads CASSGHSADTGELFF. The CDR3, as DNA: TGTGCCAGCAGCGGTCATAGCGCCGACACCGGGGAGCTGTTTTTT. The chain carries TRBV5-4 and TRBJ2-2, with D possibly matching TRBD2 (5 bases). Germline CDR1 reads SGHNT; CDR2 reads YYREEE (reference sequence). The CDR3 extends over 15 amino acids. V lost 4 bases, J lost 3 bases, and 13 bases lay in between. Complete variable domain (other parts from reference TRBV5-4 and TRBJ2-2): ETGVTQSPTHLIKTRGQQVTLRCSSQSGHNTVSWYQQALGQGPQFIFQYYREEENGRGNFPPRFSGLQFPNYSSELNVNALELDDSALYLCASSGHSADTGELFFGEGSRLTVL.

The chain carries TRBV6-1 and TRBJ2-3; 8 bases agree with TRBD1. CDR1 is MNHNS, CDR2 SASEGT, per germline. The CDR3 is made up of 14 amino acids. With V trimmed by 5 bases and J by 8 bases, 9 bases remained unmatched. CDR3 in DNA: TGTGCCAGCAGTTGGGGACAGGAGCCCCCTACGCAGTATTTT. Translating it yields CASSWGQEPPTQYF.

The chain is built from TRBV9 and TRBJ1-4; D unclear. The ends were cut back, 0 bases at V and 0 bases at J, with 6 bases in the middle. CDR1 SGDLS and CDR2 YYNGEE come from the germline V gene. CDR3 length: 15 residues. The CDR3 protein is CASSVDAATNEKLFF. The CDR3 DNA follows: TGTGCCAGCAGCGTAGACGCAGCAACTAATGAAAAACTGTTTTTT.

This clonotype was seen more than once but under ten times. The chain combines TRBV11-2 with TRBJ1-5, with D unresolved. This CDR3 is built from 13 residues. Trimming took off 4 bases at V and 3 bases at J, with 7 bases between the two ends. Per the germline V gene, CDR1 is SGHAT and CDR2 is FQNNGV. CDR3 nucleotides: TGTGCCAGCAGCTCTCAAAACAATCAGCCCCAGCATTTT. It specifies CASSSQNNQPQHF.

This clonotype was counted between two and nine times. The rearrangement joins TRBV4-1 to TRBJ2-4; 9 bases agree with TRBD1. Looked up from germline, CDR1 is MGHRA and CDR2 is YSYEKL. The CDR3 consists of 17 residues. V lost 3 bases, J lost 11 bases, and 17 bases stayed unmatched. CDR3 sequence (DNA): TGCGCCAGCAGCCAGCCCACCGGGACAGGGCCCCTGAGAGTTCAGTACTTC. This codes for CASSQPTGTGPLRVQYF.

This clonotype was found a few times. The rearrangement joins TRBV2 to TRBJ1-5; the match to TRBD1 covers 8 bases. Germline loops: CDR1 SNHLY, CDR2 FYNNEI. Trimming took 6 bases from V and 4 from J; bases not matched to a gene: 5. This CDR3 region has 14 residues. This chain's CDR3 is CASRGTGGNQPQHF. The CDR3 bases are TGTGCCAGCAGGGGGACAGGAGGGAATCAGCCCCAGCATTTT.

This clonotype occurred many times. The CDR3 nucleotides are TGCAGCGCCCAGGACCCTAATCAGCCCCAGCATTTT. It encodes CSAQDPNQPQHF. V usage is TRBV29-1 and J usage is TRBJ1-5; D is undetermined. V was pared by 7 bases and J by 4 bases, with 11 bases between. This CDR3 has 12 amino acids. Germline V gene lookup returns CDR1 SQVTM and CDR2 ANQGSEA.

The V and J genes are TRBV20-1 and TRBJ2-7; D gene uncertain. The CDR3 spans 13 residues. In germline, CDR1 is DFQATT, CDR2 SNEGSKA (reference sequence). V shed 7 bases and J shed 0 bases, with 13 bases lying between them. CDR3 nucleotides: TGCAGTGGGAGAGAAGCGAGCTCCTACGAGCAGTACGTC. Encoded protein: CSGREASSYEQYV.

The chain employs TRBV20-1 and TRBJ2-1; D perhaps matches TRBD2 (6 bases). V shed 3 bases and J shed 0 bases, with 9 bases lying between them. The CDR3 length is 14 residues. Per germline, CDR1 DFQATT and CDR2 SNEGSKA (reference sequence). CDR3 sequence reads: CSAREGFSYNEQFF. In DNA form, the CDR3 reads TGCAGTGCTAGGGAGGGGTTCTCCTACAATGAGCAGTTCTTC.

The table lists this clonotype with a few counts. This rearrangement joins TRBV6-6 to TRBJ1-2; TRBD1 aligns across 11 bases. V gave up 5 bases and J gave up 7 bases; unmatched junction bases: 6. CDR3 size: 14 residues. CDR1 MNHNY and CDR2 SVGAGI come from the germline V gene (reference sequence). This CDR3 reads CASSVGQGASGYTF. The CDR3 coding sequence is TGTGCCAGCAGTGTAGGACAGGGGGCCTCTGGCTACACCTTC.

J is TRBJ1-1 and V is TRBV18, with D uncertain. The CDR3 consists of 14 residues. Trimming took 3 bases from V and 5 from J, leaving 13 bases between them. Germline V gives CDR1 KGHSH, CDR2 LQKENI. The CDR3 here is CASSPTAGETEAFF. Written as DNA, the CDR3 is TGTGCCAGCTCACCGACTGCAGGAGAAACTGAAGCTTTCTTT.

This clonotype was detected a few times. CDR3 in DNA: TGTGCCAGCAGTTTGCGGGCGGTACGCACTGAAGCTTTCTTT. The encoded protein is CASSLRAVRTEAFF. J is TRBJ1-1 and V is TRBV12-3 or TRBV12-4; the D is unclear. There are 14 residues in the CDR3. Trimming pared 3 bases from V and 4 bases from J, leaving 12 bases between.

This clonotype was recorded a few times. DNA for the CDR3: TGTGCCAGCAGCGGGACAGGGGGATCGAATAATTCACCCCTCCACTTT. Translated, it gives CASSGTGGSNNSPLHF. V is TRBV2 and J is TRBJ1-6, with TRBD1 matching 11 bases. V lost 6 bases, J lost 5 bases, and 6 bases stayed unmatched. There are 16 residues in the CDR3. Germline lookup yields CDR1 SNHLY and CDR2 FYNNEI.

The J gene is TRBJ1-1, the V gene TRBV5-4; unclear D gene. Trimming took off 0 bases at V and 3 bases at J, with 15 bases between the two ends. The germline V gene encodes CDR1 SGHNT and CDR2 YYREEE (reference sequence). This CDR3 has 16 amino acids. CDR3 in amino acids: CASSLDASRRDTEAFF. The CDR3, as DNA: TGTGCCAGCAGCTTGGATGCGTCAAGGCGGGACACTGAAGCTTTCTTT.

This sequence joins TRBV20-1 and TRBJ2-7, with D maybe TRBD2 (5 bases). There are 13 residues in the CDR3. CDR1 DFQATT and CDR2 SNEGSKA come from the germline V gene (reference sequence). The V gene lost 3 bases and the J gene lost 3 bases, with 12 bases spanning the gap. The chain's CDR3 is CSAREVNSYEQYV. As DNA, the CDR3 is TGCAGTGCTAGGGAGGTGAACAGCTACGAGCAGTACGTC.